This entry lists 2 T cell receptor beta chains sequenced from one sample in a study of T cells expressing NK-cell markers. TCRdb re-called the 5' RACE reads; one entry per CDR3 protein, DNA not given. The sample holds a few hundred thousand distinct CDR3 sequences. The sample taken for sequencing was blood T cells: a sorted CD56 or NKG2C T cell subset, CD4+ or CD8+ T cells, or bulk PBMC T cells (not recorded which). These receptors originate from a man aged 18-69 years in good health.

V gene TRBV10-3 combines with J gene TRBJ2-5; the TRBD2 assignment by TCRdb is unverifiable without DNA. The V gene's germline CDR1 is ENHRY and CDR2 SYGVKD. CDR3 size: 14 residues. This chain's CDR3 is CATAVAGDQETQYF.

The V call is TRBV29-1, the J call TRBJ1-2. Per germline, CDR1 SQVTM and CDR2 ANQGSEA. The CDR3 is 11 amino acids. The CDR3 loop is CSVAGTLGYTF.